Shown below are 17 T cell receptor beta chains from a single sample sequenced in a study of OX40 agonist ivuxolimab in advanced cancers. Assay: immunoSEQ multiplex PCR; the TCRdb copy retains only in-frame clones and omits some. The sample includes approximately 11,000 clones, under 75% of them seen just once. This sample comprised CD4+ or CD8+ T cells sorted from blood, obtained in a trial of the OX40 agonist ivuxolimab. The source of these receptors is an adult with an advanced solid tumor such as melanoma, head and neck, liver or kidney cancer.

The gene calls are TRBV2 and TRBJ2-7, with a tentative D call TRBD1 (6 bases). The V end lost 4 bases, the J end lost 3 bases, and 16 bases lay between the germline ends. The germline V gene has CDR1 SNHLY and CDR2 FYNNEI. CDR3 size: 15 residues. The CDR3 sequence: CASSGPRGRNYEQYF. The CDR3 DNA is TGTGCCAGCAGTGGCCCCAGGGGAAGAAACTACGAGCAGTACTTC.

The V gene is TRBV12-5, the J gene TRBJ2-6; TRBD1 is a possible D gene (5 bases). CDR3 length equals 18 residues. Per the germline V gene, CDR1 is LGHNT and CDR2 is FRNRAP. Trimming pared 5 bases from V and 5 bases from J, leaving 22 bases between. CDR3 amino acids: CASGGTDAGQSRANVLTF. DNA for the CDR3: TGTGCTAGTGGTGGCACCGATGCAGGACAAAGTCGGGCCAACGTCCTGACTTTC.

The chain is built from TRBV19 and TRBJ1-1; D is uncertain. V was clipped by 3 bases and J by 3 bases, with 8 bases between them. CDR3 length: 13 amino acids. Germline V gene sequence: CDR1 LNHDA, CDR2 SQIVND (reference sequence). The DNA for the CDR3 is TGTGCCAGTAGTATCGGGAAGTACACTGAAGCTTTCTTT. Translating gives CASSIGKYTEAFF. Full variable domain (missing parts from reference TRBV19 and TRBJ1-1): DGGITQSPKYLFRKEGQNVTLSCEQNLNHDAMYWYRQDPGQGLRLIYYSQIVNDFQKGDIAEGYSVSREKKESFPLTVTSAQKNPTAFYLCASSIGKYTEAFFGQGTRLTVV.

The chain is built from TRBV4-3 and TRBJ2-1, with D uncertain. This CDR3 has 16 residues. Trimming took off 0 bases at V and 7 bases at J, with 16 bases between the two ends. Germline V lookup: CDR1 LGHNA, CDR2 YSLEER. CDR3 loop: CASSQDPGTLRNEQFF. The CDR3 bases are TGCGCCAGCAGCCAAGATCCGGGCACCTTACGTAATGAGCAGTTCTTC.

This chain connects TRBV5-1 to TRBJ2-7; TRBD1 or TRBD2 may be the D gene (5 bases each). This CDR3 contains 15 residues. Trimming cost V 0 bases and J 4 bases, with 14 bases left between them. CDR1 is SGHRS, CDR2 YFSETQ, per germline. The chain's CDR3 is CASSLGPGTPYEQYF. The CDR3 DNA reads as TGCGCCAGCAGCTTGGGACCGGGGACCCCTTACGAGCAGTACTTC. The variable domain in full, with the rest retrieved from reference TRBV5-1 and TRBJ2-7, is KAGVTQTPRYLIKTRGQQVTLSCSPISGHRSVSWYQQTPGQGLQFLFEYFSETQRNKGNFPGRFSGRQFSNSRSEMNVSTLELGDSALYLCASSLGPGTPYEQYFGPGTRLTVT.

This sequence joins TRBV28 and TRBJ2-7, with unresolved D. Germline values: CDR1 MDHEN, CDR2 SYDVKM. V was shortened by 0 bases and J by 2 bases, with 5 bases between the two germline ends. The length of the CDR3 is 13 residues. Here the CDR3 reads CASSLWGTYEQYF. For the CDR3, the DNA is TGTGCCAGCAGTTTATGGGGTACCTACGAGCAGTACTTC.

The chain's CDR3 is CASSPLGGYTYEQYF. As DNA, the CDR3 is TGTGCCAGCAGTCCTCTAGGGGGTTATACCTACGAGCAGTACTTC. V is TRBV6-6 and J is TRBJ2-7; the D gene is possibly TRBD1 (6 bases). This CDR3 has 15 residues. Trimming took off 5 bases at V and 2 bases at J, with 16 bases between the two ends. Germline CDR1 MNHNY, CDR2 SVGAGI (reference sequence).

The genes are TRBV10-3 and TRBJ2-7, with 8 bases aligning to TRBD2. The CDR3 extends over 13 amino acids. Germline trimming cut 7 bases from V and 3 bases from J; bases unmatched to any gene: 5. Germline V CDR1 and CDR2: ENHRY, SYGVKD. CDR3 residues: CAIKSGSLYEQYF. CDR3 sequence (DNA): TGTGCCATCAAGAGCGGGAGTCTCTACGAGCAGTACTTC.

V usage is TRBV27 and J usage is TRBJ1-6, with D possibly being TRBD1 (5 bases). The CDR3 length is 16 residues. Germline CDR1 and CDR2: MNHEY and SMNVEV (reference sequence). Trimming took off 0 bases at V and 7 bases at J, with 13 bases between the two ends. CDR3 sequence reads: CASSLSPRQGNSPLHF. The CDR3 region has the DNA TGTGCCAGCAGTTTATCCCCTAGGCAGGGCAATTCACCCCTCCACTTT.

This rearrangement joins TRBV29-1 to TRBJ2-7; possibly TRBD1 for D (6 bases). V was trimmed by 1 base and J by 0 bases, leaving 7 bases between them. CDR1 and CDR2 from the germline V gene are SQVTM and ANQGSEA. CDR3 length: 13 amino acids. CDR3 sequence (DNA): TGCAGCGTTGAAGGACAGGACTCCTACGAGCAGTACTTC. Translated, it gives CSVEGQDSYEQYF.

DNA for the CDR3: TGTGCCAGCAGTTACGAGGCTGAAGCTTTCTTT. Translated: CASSYEAEAFF. The rearrangement joins TRBV2 to TRBJ1-1; D gene ambiguous. Germline V gene lookup returns CDR1 SNHLY and CDR2 FYNNEI. Trimming left V 5 bases short and J 6 bases short, with 7 bases between. CDR3 length: 11 residues.

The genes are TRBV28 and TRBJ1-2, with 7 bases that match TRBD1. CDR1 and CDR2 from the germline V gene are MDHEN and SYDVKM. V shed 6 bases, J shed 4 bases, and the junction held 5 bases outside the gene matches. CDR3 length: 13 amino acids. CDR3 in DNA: TGTGCCAGCAGACGACAGGGAGGCTATGGCTACACCTTC. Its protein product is CASRRQGGYGYTF.

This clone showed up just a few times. This chain's CDR3 is CASSFRTGGNYEQYF. The CDR3, as DNA: TGTGCCAGCAGCTTCCGGACAGGGGGCAACTACGAGCAGTACTTC. V gene TRBV11-2 combines with J gene TRBJ2-7; 11 positions agree with TRBD1. There are 15 residues in the CDR3. CDR1 is SGHAT and CDR2 is FQNNGV in the germline V gene. With 3 bases clipped from V and 3 bases from J, the junction kept 4 bases outside the gene matches.

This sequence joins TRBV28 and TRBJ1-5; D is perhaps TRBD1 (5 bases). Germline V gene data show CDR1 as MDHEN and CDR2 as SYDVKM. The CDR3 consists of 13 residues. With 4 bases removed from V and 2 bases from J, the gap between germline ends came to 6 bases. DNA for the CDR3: TGTGCCAGCAGTTGGGGGGGCAATCAGCCCCAGCATTTT. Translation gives CASSWGGNQPQHF.

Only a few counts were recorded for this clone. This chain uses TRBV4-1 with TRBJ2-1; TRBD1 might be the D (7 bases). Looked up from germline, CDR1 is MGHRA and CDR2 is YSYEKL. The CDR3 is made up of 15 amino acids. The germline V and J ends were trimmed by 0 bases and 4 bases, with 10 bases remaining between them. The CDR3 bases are TGCGCCAGCAGCCAAGACAGGGGGGTTTACAATGAGCAGTTCTTC. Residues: CASSQDRGVYNEQFF.

The CDR3 sequence: CASSTPWSGSSQNIQYF. For the CDR3, the DNA is TGTGCCAGTAGTACCCCTTGGAGCGGGAGCAGTCAAAACATTCAGTACTTC. This chain uses TRBV19 with TRBJ2-4; 8 bases match TRBD2. Per germline, CDR1 LNHDA and CDR2 SQIVND (reference sequence). V was pared by 4 bases and J by 5 bases, with 13 bases of the junction left unmatched. CDR3 size: 17 residues.

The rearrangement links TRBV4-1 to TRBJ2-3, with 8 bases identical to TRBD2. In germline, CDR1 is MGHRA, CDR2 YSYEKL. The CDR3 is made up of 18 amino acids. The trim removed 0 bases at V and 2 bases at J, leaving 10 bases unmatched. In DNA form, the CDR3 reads TGCGCCAGCAGCCAAGAACCCCCTATAGCGGGGTCCACAGATACGCAGTATTTT. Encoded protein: CASSQEPPIAGSTDTQYF.